The 22 T cell receptor beta chains in this list originate from one sample, sequenced in a study of T-cell reconstitution after alpha-beta-depleted transplantation in children. It was with unique molecular identifiers that the TCRbeta library was prepared. MiXCR, applied by TCRdb to the PCR reads, yields one record per CDR3 protein. Among about 340,000 distinct CDR3 sequences, 10% to 15% were seen once, and the ten largest hold over 3.5%. The source material was PBMCs, sampled from the stem cell graft. These receptors came from a human donor who donated a stem cell graft to a child with Fanconi anemia.

This clonotype has ten or more counts. This chain links TRBV27 with TRBJ2-1; D is perhaps TRBD1 (6 bases). V dropped 8 bases and J dropped 10 bases, with 21 bases sitting between them. CDR3 length: 14 residues. Per the germline V gene, CDR1 is MNHEY and CDR2 is SMNVEV (reference sequence). The chain's CDR3 is CASRRGQSLGEQFF. Written as DNA, the CDR3 is TGTGCCAGCCGCCGCGGACAGAGTTTAGGAGAGCAGTTCTTC.

The chain has TRBV4-3 and TRBJ2-1, with 10 bases identical to TRBD1. From germline, CDR1 is LGHNA and CDR2 YSLEER. V shed 0 bases and J 5 bases; nucleotides not matched to a gene: 4. CDR3 length: 16 residues. Written as DNA, the CDR3 is TGCGCCAGCAGCCAAGATTTCGGGACAGGGGACAATGAGCAGTTCTTC. It codes for CASSQDFGTGDNEQFF.

V is TRBV5-5 and J is TRBJ2-3, with a possible D match to TRBD2 (6 bases). This CDR3 spans 14 amino acids. Germline V gives CDR1 SGHKS, CDR2 YYEKEE (reference sequence). V gave up 0 bases and J gave up 6 bases, with 11 bases separating them. CDR3 sequence: CASSLELASDTQYF. The CDR3 DNA follows: TGTGCCAGCAGCTTGGAACTAGCATCCGATACGCAGTATTTT.

There are a few counts of this clonotype. The V call is TRBV7-9, the J call TRBJ2-3; perhaps TRBD2 as D (5 bases). With 6 bases removed from V and 3 bases from J, the gap between germline ends came to 16 bases. This CDR3 contains 15 residues. Germline loops: CDR1 SEHNR, CDR2 FQNEAQ (reference sequence). The CDR3 sequence: CASRPREGVTDTQYF. CDR3 DNA sequence: TGTGCCAGCAGACCCCGCGAGGGAGTGACAGATACGCAGTATTTT.

This rearrangement joins TRBV19 to TRBJ1-2; possible D gene TRBD1, 6 bases. Germline CDR1 and CDR2: LNHDA and SQIVND (reference sequence). The CDR3 has 15 amino acids. V lost 3 bases and J lost 3, with 14 bases in between. CDR3 DNA sequence: TGTGCCAGTAGTATCAGGGGAGAAGAGCACTATGGCTACACCTTC. This sequence encodes CASSIRGEEHYGYTF.

The chain joins TRBV7-9 to TRBJ1-1; D possibly corresponds to TRBD1 (5 bases). The CDR3 runs 14 residues. Trimming removed 4 bases from V and 4 bases from J, with 13 bases in between. From germline, CDR1 is SEHNR and CDR2 FQNEAQ (reference sequence). The CDR3 protein is CASSSRVGGTEAFF. CDR3 in DNA: TGTGCCAGCAGCTCCAGGGTCGGAGGCACTGAAGCTTTCTTT.

This clonotype was seen a few times. The chain carries TRBV12-3 or TRBV12-4 and TRBJ2-1; weak D call: TRBD1 (7 bases). V was cut by 2 bases and J by 0 bases, with 20 bases left in between. This CDR3 is 19 amino acids long. In DNA, the CDR3 is TGTGCCAGCAGTTTAATCAGGGGGACGGGGGAAAACTCCTACAATGAGCAGTTCTTC. The encoded protein is CASSLIRGTGENSYNEQFF.

The rearrangement links TRBV18 to TRBJ1-1; maybe TRBD1 (6 bases). V dropped 4 bases and J dropped 4 bases, with 19 bases sitting between them. Per the germline V gene, CDR1 is KGHSH and CDR2 is LQKENI. The CDR3 extends over 16 amino acids. In nucleotides, the CDR3 is TGTGCCAGCTCACTCGGATCCGGGGGCCGGAGCACTGAAGCTTTCTTT. It specifies CASSLGSGGRSTEAFF.

This clonotype was detected only a few times. The V gene is TRBV6-5, the J gene TRBJ1-5; 9 nucleotides agree with TRBD1. J was trimmed by 2 bases and V by 4 bases; bases with no gene match: 12. The CDR3 contains 18 residues. Germline loops: CDR1 MNHEY, CDR2 SVGAGI. CDR3 DNA: TGTGCCAGCAGTTCCGGGACAGGGATCGGATGGCGCAATCAGCCCCAGCATTTT. It translates to CASSSGTGIGWRNQPQHF.

This clonotype was recorded at least ten times. The chain joins TRBV20-1 to TRBJ2-1; unclear D gene. CDR3 length: 16 amino acids. Trimming cost V 2 bases and J 1 base, with 15 bases left between them. Germline V lookup: CDR1 DFQATT, CDR2 SNEGSKA (reference sequence). The CDR3 DNA sequence: TGCAGTGCTAGACGACGAGGCGGAACATCCTACAATGAGCAGTTCTTC. Its protein is CSARRRGGTSYNEQFF.

V is TRBV15 and J is TRBJ1-2; perhaps TRBD1 as D (6 bases). The CDR3 contains 16 residues. Germline V lookup: CDR1 LNHNV, CDR2 YYDKDF (reference sequence). Trimming removed 2 bases from V and 3 bases from J, with 16 bases in between. The CDR3: CATSRSTGRDDYGYTF. The DNA of the CDR3 is TGTGCCACCAGCAGATCTACAGGGCGTGACGACTATGGCTACACCTTC.

This clonotype was seen only a few times. The rearrangement links TRBV2 to TRBJ1-2, with a weak D call TRBD1 (6 bases). Trimming removed 4 bases from V and 5 bases from J, with 8 bases in between. This CDR3 contains 12 residues. Germline V gene sequence: CDR1 SNHLY, CDR2 FYNNEI. CDR3: CASSGDTYGYTF. The CDR3 DNA reads as TGTGCCAGCAGTGGGGACACGTATGGCTACACCTTC.

The sample holds a few counts of this clonotype. The J gene is TRBJ2-3, the V gene TRBV20-1; 8 bases fit TRBD1. This CDR3 has 16 amino acids. The ends lost 5 bases at V and 1 base at J; junction bases unmatched: 11. Germline V gives CDR1 DFQATT, CDR2 SNEGSKA (reference sequence). CDR3 DNA sequence: TGCAGTGCTGAAAAACAGGGGGGATTTGGCACAGATACGCAGTATTTT. Translated, it gives CSAEKQGGFGTDTQYF.

In this sample, this clonotype turned up many times. The rearrangement links TRBV27 to TRBJ1-2; no firm D call. Per the germline V gene, CDR1 is MNHEY and CDR2 is SMNVEV (reference sequence). V was shortened by 5 bases and J by 0 bases, with 4 bases between the two germline ends. The CDR3 covers 12 residues. DNA for the CDR3: TGTGCCAGCAGTCAAACTAACTATGGCTACACCTTC. Its translation: CASSQTNYGYTF.

This clonotype was detected only a few times. The chain is built from TRBV7-6 and TRBJ2-7; 9 bases align to TRBD1. With V trimmed by 0 bases and J by 6 bases, 3 bases remained unmatched. Germline V lookup: CDR1 SGHVS, CDR2 FNYEAQ. This CDR3 comprises 14 residues. CDR3 sequence: CASSLAGQGSEQYF. Here the CDR3 DNA reads TGTGCCAGCAGCTTAGCTGGACAGGGGAGCGAGCAGTACTTC.

This clonotype was observed a handful of times. This chain uses TRBV7-2 with TRBJ1-2; D is undetermined. The germline V gene encodes CDR1 SGHTA and CDR2 FQGNSA. The CDR3 spans 14 residues. Between the trimmed V and J ends, which lost 5 bases and 6 bases, there was a span of 16 bases. The DNA for the CDR3 is TGTGCCAGCAGCCTCGGACTGAGTGGGGATGGCTACACCTTC. Translated, it gives CASSLGLSGDGYTF. Drawing the rest from reference TRBV7-2 and TRBJ1-2, the complete variable domain is GAGVSQSPSNKVTEKGKDVELRCDPISGHTALYWYRQSLGQGLEFLIYFQGNSAPDKSGLPSDRFSAERTGGSVSTLTIQRTQQEDSAVYLCASSLGLSGDGYTFGSGTRLTVV.

This clonotype showed up many times. The chain uses TRBV4-3 and TRBJ1-1, with D uncertain. CDR3 length: 18 amino acids. Germline CDR1 reads LGHNA; CDR2 reads YSLEER. Trimming removed 3 bases from V and 3 bases from J, with 23 bases in between. CDR3 bases: TGCGCCAGCAGCCAGAAGGTCCCCGCCCCGGACCTGTACACTGAAGCTTTCTTT. Protein sequence: CASSQKVPAPDLYTEAFF.

The chain is built from TRBV18 and TRBJ2-2; D gene uncertain. In germline, CDR1 is KGHSH, CDR2 LQKENI. The CDR3 has 13 residues. V lost 3 bases and J lost 4, with 6 bases in between. The CDR3 region is CASSPIPTGELFF. CDR3 sequence (DNA): TGTGCCAGCTCACCTATACCCACCGGGGAGCTGTTTTTT.

This clonotype was observed a handful of times. V and J are TRBV28 and TRBJ1-2, with TRBD1 identical over 9 bases. Germline CDR1 MDHEN, CDR2 SYDVKM. The CDR3 runs to 16 residues. With V trimmed by 6 bases and J by 2 bases, 10 bases remained unmatched. CDR3 nucleotide sequence: TGTGCCAGCAGCTCCAGGACAGGGGTATTCAACTATGGCTACACCTTC. Amino acid sequence: CASSSRTGVFNYGYTF.

This clonotype has just a few counts. The gene calls are TRBV5-1 and TRBJ1-1, with no clear D. Germline V gives CDR1 SGHRS, CDR2 YFSETQ. Trimming shortened V by 6 bases and J by 5 bases, and 14 bases separated the two germline ends. This CDR3 has 13 amino acids. The chain's CDR3 is CASTPHPDTEAFF. DNA of the CDR3: TGCGCCAGCACCCCACACCCGGATACTGAAGCTTTCTTT. Full variable domain (remainder filled in from reference TRBV5-1 and TRBJ1-1): KAGVTQTPRYLIKTRGQQVTLSCSPISGHRSVSWYQQTPGQGLQFLFEYFSETQRNKGNFPGRFSGRQFSNSRSEMNVSTLELGDSALYLCASTPHPDTEAFFGQGTRLTVV.

This chain uses TRBV7-9 with TRBJ2-5; 7 bases match TRBD1. Germline V gene lookup returns CDR1 SEHNR and CDR2 FQNEAQ (reference sequence). This CDR3 region has 14 residues. V gave up 1 base and J gave up 5 bases; unmatched junction bases: 4. In DNA, the CDR3 is TGTGCCAGCAGCTTAGGGACAGGATTGGAGACCCAGTACTTC. As protein: CASSLGTGLETQYF.

This chain links TRBV29-1 with TRBJ1-1, with TRBD1 identical over 9 bases. With V trimmed by 4 bases and J by 0 bases, 12 bases remained unmatched. From germline, CDR1 is SQVTM and CDR2 ANQGSEA. The CDR3 runs 17 residues. CDR3: CSVGRDREGIVNTEAFF. The CDR3 DNA sequence: TGCAGCGTTGGCCGGGACAGGGAAGGTATAGTGAACACTGAAGCTTTCTTT.